Listed here are 23 T cell receptor beta chains from one sample, sequenced in a study of blood T cell repertoires in COVID-19. The data were produced by immunoSEQ multiplex PCR, yet TCRdb's version contains in-frame clones alone and is incomplete. The table shows roughly 200,000 clones, with 80% to 90% occurring only once. The sample taken for sequencing was PBMCs or T cells enriched from blood (not recorded which). Source of these receptors: a woman in her forties or fifties in a cohort exposed to, infected with or recovered from COVID-19 (not recorded which).

The V and J genes are TRBV16 and TRBJ1-2, with 7 bases aligning to TRBD1. Looked up from germline, CDR1 is KGHSY and CDR2 is FQNENV. This CDR3 is built from 14 residues. After removal of 6 bases from V and 1 base from J, the junction contained 5 bases not matched to a gene. The CDR3 nucleotides are TGTGCCAGCAGAAGGGACAGATTTAACTATGGCTACACCTTC. It yields the protein CASRRDRFNYGYTF.

This chain uses TRBV5-1 with TRBJ2-7; no definite D call. Germline V gene sequence: CDR1 SGHRS, CDR2 YFSETQ. The V end was cut by 0 bases, the J end by 2 bases, with 9 bases between. The CDR3 has 14 amino acids. Here the CDR3 reads CASSLAIHTYEQYF. In nucleotides, the CDR3 is TGCGCCAGCAGCTTGGCTATCCATACCTACGAGCAGTACTTC.

The chain uses TRBV18 and TRBJ2-2, with TRBD1 matching 7 bases. Germline CDR1 and CDR2: KGHSH and LQKENI. The CDR3 is 20 amino acids. Losses at the gene ends were 3 bases for V and 5 bases for J; bases not matched to a gene: 21. In nucleotides, the CDR3 is TGTGCCAGCTCACCTGACCCGATGTTTACCGGGACAGAGAGTACCGGGGAGCTGTTTTTT. This encodes CASSPDPMFTGTESTGELFF. The full variable domain, its missing parts supplied by reference TRBV18 and TRBJ2-2, is NAGVMQNPRHLVRRRGQEARLRCSPMKGHSHVYWYRQLPEEGLKFMVYLQKENIIDESGMPKERFSAEFPKEGPSILRIQQVVRGDSAAYFCASSPDPMFTGTESTGELFFGEGSRLTVL.

This rearrangement joins TRBV18 to TRBJ2-5; 7 bases agree with TRBD1. The CDR3 runs to 14 residues. V shed 6 bases and J 2 bases; nucleotides not matched to a gene: 6. Germline assignment: CDR1 KGHSH and CDR2 LQKENI. The CDR3: CASSPPTGQETQYF. DNA of the CDR3: TGTGCCAGCTCGCCTCCGACAGGGCAAGAGACCCAGTACTTC. The whole variable domain, remainder taken from reference TRBV18 and TRBJ2-5, is NAGVMQNPRHLVRRRGQEARLRCSPMKGHSHVYWYRQLPEEGLKFMVYLQKENIIDESGMPKERFSAEFPKEGPSILRIQQVVRGDSAAYFCASSPPTGQETQYFGPGTRLLVL.

This clone was recorded only once. The rearrangement joins TRBV27 to TRBJ1-2; weak D call: TRBD1 (6 bases). CDR3 length: 15 residues. From germline, CDR1 is MNHEY and CDR2 SMNVEV (reference sequence). Trimming took off 7 bases at V and 3 bases at J, with 18 bases between the two ends. This chain's CDR3 is CASKGLGDKYYGYTF. The CDR3 DNA sequence: TGTGCCAGCAAGGGTCTCGGGGACAAGTACTATGGCTACACCTTC.

This clone was observed once. CDR3 protein: CASSPGGAADTQYF. DNA of the CDR3: TGTGCCAGTAGCCCTGGAGGGGCAGCGGATACGCAGTATTTT. The V call is TRBV19, the J call TRBJ2-3; TRBD2 might be the D (6 bases). This CDR3 contains 14 residues. Germline values: CDR1 LNHDA, CDR2 SQIVND (reference sequence). V dropped 6 bases and J dropped 6 bases, with 16 bases sitting between them.

The chain joins TRBV28 to TRBJ1-2, with 7 nucleotides matching TRBD1. Germline V lookup: CDR1 MDHEN, CDR2 SYDVKM. V lost 11 bases and J lost 4; bases outside the gene matches: 7. The length of the CDR3 is 12 residues. The CDR3: CAAGTDSYGYTF. CDR3 nucleotide sequence: TGTGCCGCCGGGACAGATAGCTATGGCTACACCTTC.

V usage is TRBV7-2 and J usage is TRBJ2-7, with TRBD1 as a possible D gene (6 bases). The ends were cut back, 2 bases at V and 2 bases at J, with 13 bases in the middle. This CDR3 has 15 amino acids. From germline, CDR1 is SGHTA and CDR2 FQGNSA. The CDR3 spells CASSLNGQRPYEQYF. In DNA, the CDR3 is TGTGCCAGCAGCTTAAACGGACAGCGCCCCTACGAGCAGTACTTC.

This clone was detected once. The V call is TRBV4-3, the J call TRBJ1-2; 8 bases match TRBD1. J was trimmed by 6 bases and V by 0 bases; bases with no gene match: 15. Germline V lookup: CDR1 LGHNA, CDR2 YSLEER. The CDR3 consists of 18 residues. CDR3: CASSQDITAGGVYDGYTF. The CDR3 nucleotides read TGCGCCAGCAGCCAAGATATAACGGCAGGGGGCGTTTATGATGGCTACACCTTC.

The V and J genes are TRBV23-1 and TRBJ1-4, with 7 bases identical to TRBD1. TRBV23-1 qualifies as an ORF whose function is uncertain. The CDR3 extends over 16 amino acids. The trim removed 3 bases at V and 6 bases at J, leaving 10 bases unmatched. The CDR3 DNA sequence: TGCGCCAGCAGTCACCCAACACAGGGGAGGCATGAAAAACTGTTTTTT. Translating it yields CASSHPTQGRHEKLFF.

This rearrangement joins TRBV7-6 to TRBJ2-5; tentative D call: TRBD2 (6 bases). Trimming removed 3 bases at V and 5 bases at J, with 10 bases between. The CDR3 extends over 13 amino acids. The germline V gene has CDR1 SGHVS and CDR2 FNYEAQ. The CDR3 DNA follows: TGTGCCAGCAGCTTTTCAGGGAGGGAGACCCAGTACTTC. This sequence encodes CASSFSGRETQYF.

The rearrangement uses TRBV19 and TRBJ2-3; a weak D match, TRBD2 (7 bases). Germline V gene data show CDR1 as LNHDA and CDR2 as SQIVND (reference sequence). The CDR3 spans 16 residues. With 5 bases removed from V and 9 bases from J, the gap between germline ends came to 24 bases. The chain's CDR3 is CASSPISGAPGGTQYF. CDR3 DNA sequence: TGTGCCAGTAGTCCCATTTCGGGGGCGCCCGGGGGGACGCAGTATTTT.

V gene TRBV10-3 combines with J gene TRBJ1-1, with a possible D match to TRBD1 (6 bases). The germline V and J ends were trimmed by 4 bases and 10 bases, with 16 bases remaining between them. The CDR3 extends over 13 amino acids. CDR1 and CDR2 from the germline V gene are ENHRY and SYGVKD. In nucleotides, the CDR3 is TGTGCCATCAGTGGGGTTCAGGGGAGGGGAGCTTTCTTT. Its protein is CAISGVQGRGAFF.

This chain connects TRBV29-1 to TRBJ2-3; D not resolved. This CDR3 has 12 residues. CDR1 SQVTM and CDR2 ANQGSEA come from the germline V gene. V gave up 3 bases and J gave up 5 bases, with 9 bases separating them. The CDR3 is CSVEGIGDTQYF. The CDR3 bases are TGCAGCGTTGAGGGCATTGGAGATACGCAGTATTTT.

The chain recombines TRBV11-1 with TRBJ1-2; 9 positions match TRBD1. CDR3 length equals 14 residues. After removal of 5 bases from V and 2 bases from J, the junction contained 3 bases not matched to a gene. Per the germline V gene, CDR1 is SGHAT and CDR2 is FQDESV (reference sequence). CDR3 in amino acids: CASSPGQGNYGYTF. DNA of the CDR3: TGTGCCAGCAGCCCTGGACAGGGGAACTATGGCTACACCTTC.

This chain links TRBV5-3 with TRBJ2-1; D may be TRBD2 (6 bases). TRBV5-3 is an ORF for which the function is uncertain. The length of the CDR3 is 13 residues. V lost 3 bases and J lost 9, with 13 bases in between. The CDR3 sequence: CARSSLLAGEQFF. The CDR3 DNA reads TGTGCCAGAAGCTCTCTACTAGCCGGTGAGCAGTTCTTC.

The gene calls are TRBV24-1 and TRBJ1-2; no clear D gene. Germline values: CDR1 KGHDR, CDR2 SFDVKD. Between the trimmed V and J ends, which lost 4 bases and 8 bases, there was a span of 7 bases. This CDR3 has 11 amino acids. CDR3 loop: CATSDPFGYTF. In nucleotides, the CDR3 is TGTGCCACCAGTGACCCCTTCGGCTACACCTTC.

The V gene is TRBV28, the J gene TRBJ1-3; 10 bases map to TRBD1. The CDR3 is made up of 12 amino acids. Germline CDR1 and CDR2: MDHEN and SYDVKM. V was pared by 6 bases and J by 7 bases, with 0 bases of the junction left unmatched. The CDR3 spells CASRTGGNTIYF. The CDR3 DNA is TGTGCCAGCAGGACAGGGGGCAACACCATATATTTT.

This clone was detected only a few times. J is TRBJ1-2 and V is TRBV18, with no clear D. V gave up 3 bases and J gave up 8 bases, with 7 bases separating them. CDR1 is KGHSH and CDR2 is LQKENI in the germline V gene. CDR3 length: 11 residues. The CDR3, as DNA: TGTGCCAGCTCACCCGGTACGGGCTACACCTTC. Amino acids: CASSPGTGYTF.

The chain uses TRBV29-1 and TRBJ1-1; the match to TRBD1 covers 8 bases. The J segment lost 2 bases and the V segment lost 6 bases, leaving 8 bases of the junction unmatched. Germline values: CDR1 SQVTM, CDR2 ANQGSEA. This CDR3 comprises 14 residues. CDR3 sequence (DNA): TGCAGCGTGACGCGACAGGGGCGAAACACTGAAGCTTTCTTT. It codes for CSVTRQGRNTEAFF.

The rearrangement uses TRBV3-1 (or the pseudogene TRBV3-2) and TRBJ1-1, with a possible D match to TRBD1 (6 bases). Trimming stripped 0 bases from V and 3 bases from J, with 26 bases between. The V gene's germline CDR1 is LGHDT and CDR2 YNNKEL (reference sequence). The CDR3 length is 20 residues. The CDR3 region has the DNA TGTGCCAGCAGCCAAGATCCAGGGGAGTTTGGTGCCGATGGGGACACTGAAGCTTTCTTT. Protein: CASSQDPGEFGADGDTEAFF.

The chain recombines TRBV7-6 with TRBJ1-6; D uncertain. CDR1 and CDR2 from the germline V gene are SGHVS and FNYEAQ. The CDR3 length is 17 residues. Trimming stripped 4 bases from V and 6 bases from J, with 19 bases between. The CDR3 bases are TGTGCCAGCAGCTCACTCCCCGTCGGGCGGGGTAATTCACCCCTCCACTTT. As protein: CASSSLPVGRGNSPLHF.

This chain connects TRBV11-2 to TRBJ1-5; 8 bases map to TRBD1. With 3 bases clipped from V and 7 bases from J, the junction kept 5 bases outside the gene matches. This CDR3 is built from 14 residues. Germline V gene data show CDR1 as SGHAT and CDR2 as FQNNGV. CDR3 protein: CASSLMTGAQPQHF. The DNA for the CDR3 is TGTGCCAGCAGCTTGATGACAGGGGCACAGCCCCAGCATTTT.